Following are 20 T cell receptor beta chains from one sample sequenced in a study of OX40 agonist ivuxolimab in advanced cancers. Sequencing used immunoSEQ multiplex PCR; TCRdb keeps in-frame clones, though not all of them. The table has some 75,000 clones, more than 70% seen once. The sequencing here drew on CD4+ or CD8+ T cells sorted from blood, taken in a trial of the OX40 agonist ivuxolimab. The receptors derive from an adult with an advanced solid tumor such as melanoma, head and neck, liver or kidney cancer.

CDR3 in DNA: TGTGCCAGCAGTTTGTCGGGGCGCGGAGAGACCCAGTACTTC. Amino acids: CASSLSGRGETQYF. The V and J genes are TRBV28 and TRBJ2-5; D could derive from TRBD1 or TRBD2 (5 bases each). Germline V gene sequence: CDR1 MDHEN, CDR2 SYDVKM. Trimming left V 3 bases short and J 4 bases short, with 12 bases between. The CDR3 is made up of 14 amino acids.

The chain couples TRBV5-1 to TRBJ1-4; the D gene is possibly TRBD1 (6 bases). The CDR3 sequence is 15 residues long. Germline V gives CDR1 SGHRS, CDR2 YFSETQ. The V end lost 7 bases, the J end lost 1 base, and 14 bases lay between the germline ends. CDR3 DNA sequence: TGCGCCAGCGGACAAACAGGGAAAACTAATGAAAAACTGTTTTTT. Its translation: CASGQTGKTNEKLFF. Combining the CDR3 with reference TRBV5-1 and TRBJ1-4 gives the whole variable domain KAGVTQTPRYLIKTRGQQVTLSCSPISGHRSVSWYQQTPGQGLQFLFEYFSETQRNKGNFPGRFSGRQFSNSRSEMNVSTLELGDSALYLCASGQTGKTNEKLFFGSGTQLSVL.

The rearrangement links TRBV29-1 to TRBJ2-7; 7 bases align to TRBD2. CDR1 is SQVTM and CDR2 is ANQGSEA in the germline V gene. The CDR3 runs to 11 residues. The CDR3 loop reads CSVREMGEQYF. The CDR3, as DNA: TGCAGTGTGCGGGAGATGGGCGAGCAGTACTTC.

The chain employs TRBV19 and TRBJ2-7; the match to TRBD1 covers 9 bases. CDR3 length: 13 amino acids. The V and J ends lost 5 bases and 7 bases, in that order; junction bases with no gene match: 6. Germline CDR1 reads LNHDA; CDR2 reads SQIVND (reference sequence). CDR3 protein: CASSWDREGEQYF. CDR3 DNA sequence: TGTGCCAGTAGTTGGGACAGGGAAGGTGAGCAGTACTTC.

The sample holds a few counts of this clone. The chain uses TRBV5-8 and TRBJ2-7; no clear D gene. This CDR3 has 11 amino acids. Germline CDR1 SGHTS, CDR2 YDEGEE. The V and J ends lost 2 bases and 6 bases respectively, with 6 bases between them. CDR3 region: CASSLNGEQYF. The CDR3 DNA reads as TGTGCCAGCAGCTTAAATGGCGAGCAGTACTTC.

This clone has a handful of counts. This sequence joins TRBV7-3 and TRBJ2-1; 9 positions match TRBD2. V trimming: 1 base; J trimming: 6 bases; junction bases outside the gene matches: 10. The CDR3 totals 17 residues. CDR1 SGHTA and CDR2 FQGTGA come from the germline V gene. CDR3 sequence reads: CASSLMGSGSFRNEQFF. The CDR3 coding sequence is TGTGCCAGCAGCTTAATGGGTAGCGGGAGTTTTCGCAATGAGCAGTTCTTC.

V usage is TRBV18 and J usage is TRBJ1-1; the match to TRBD1 covers 8 bases. The V gene's germline CDR1 is KGHSH and CDR2 LQKENI. The CDR3 extends over 13 amino acids. V lost 5 bases to trimming and J lost 6 bases; unmatched junction nucleotides: 5. The CDR3 nucleotides read TGTGCCAGCTCATCGGACAGGGAACCTGAAGCTTTCTTT. It translates to CASSSDREPEAFF.

J is TRBJ2-3 and V is TRBV4-1; tentatively, D is TRBD2 (5 bases). The germline V gene has CDR1 MGHRA and CDR2 YSYEKL. V dropped 4 bases and J dropped 5 bases, with 16 bases sitting between them. This CDR3 spans 15 amino acids. The CDR3 sequence is CASSPGRSRVDTQYF. DNA for the CDR3: TGCGCCAGCAGCCCAGGACGGTCGAGGGTAGATACGCAGTATTTT.

This chain uses TRBV19 with TRBJ1-1; 8 bases align to TRBD1. Looked up from germline, CDR1 is LNHDA and CDR2 is SQIVND (reference sequence). CDR3 length: 15 residues. V lost 6 bases and J lost 1; bases outside the gene matches: 7. The CDR3 nucleotides read TGTGCCAGTAGCAAAAGGGACAGGAGGAACACTGAAGCTTTCTTT. Its protein is CASSKRDRRNTEAFF.

The rearrangement links TRBV18 to TRBJ1-4, with unresolved D. V lost 2 bases to trimming and J lost 4 bases, with 11 bases between them. The germline CDR1 and CDR2 sequences are KGHSH and LQKENI. This CDR3 comprises 15 residues. The CDR3 DNA sequence: TGTGCCAGCTCACCAAGAGGCAGGATTAATGAAAAACTGTTTTTT. Translation: CASSPRGRINEKLFF.

This chain joins TRBV4-1 and TRBJ2-3; 8 positions agree with TRBD2. With 5 bases clipped from V and 4 bases from J, the junction kept 5 bases outside the gene matches. CDR3 length: 14 residues. In germline, CDR1 is MGHRA, CDR2 YSYEKL. CDR3 sequence: CASSYGGVSDTQYF. In nucleotides, the CDR3 is TGCGCCAGCAGCTACGGGGGGGTATCAGATACGCAGTATTTT.

This chain uses TRBV28 with TRBJ2-1; D gene uncertain. The CDR3 has 16 amino acids. Trimming removed 1 base at V and 3 bases at J, with 13 bases between. Looked up from germline, CDR1 is MDHEN and CDR2 is SYDVKM. The CDR3 protein is CASSLSPRTYYNEQFF. CDR3 DNA: TGTGCCAGCAGTTTATCCCCGCGGACGTACTACAATGAGCAGTTCTTC. Drawing the rest from reference TRBV28 and TRBJ2-1, the complete variable domain is DVKVTQSSRYLVKRTGEKVFLECVQDMDHENMFWYRQDPGLGLRLIYFSYDVKMKEKGDIPEGYSVSREKKERFSLILESASTNQTSMYLCASSLSPRTYYNEQFFGPGTRLTVL.

The CDR3 loop is CASSQNPGARGTEAFF. CDR3 DNA sequence: TGTGCCAGCAGCCAGAACCCGGGGGCGCGGGGCACTGAAGCTTTCTTT. V is TRBV5-5 and J is TRBJ1-1; possible D gene TRBD1, 6 bases. Germline assignment: CDR1 SGHKS and CDR2 YYEKEE (reference sequence). There are 16 residues in the CDR3. V dropped 4 bases and J dropped 4 bases, with 20 bases sitting between them.

The V gene is TRBV5-1, the J gene TRBJ1-5; possible D gene TRBD1, 6 bases. Germline V CDR1 and CDR2: SGHRS, YFSETQ. CDR3 size: 14 residues. The V end lost 4 bases, the J end lost 3 bases, and 11 bases lay between the germline ends. In nucleotides, the CDR3 is TGCGCCAGCAGCATTACAGGGATCAATCAGCCCCAGCATTTT. Translating it yields CASSITGINQPQHF. Based on the CDR3 plus reference TRBV5-1 and TRBJ1-5, the full variable domain is KAGVTQTPRYLIKTRGQQVTLSCSPISGHRSVSWYQQTPGQGLQFLFEYFSETQRNKGNFPGRFSGRQFSNSRSEMNVSTLELGDSALYLCASSITGINQPQHFGDGTRLSIL.

This chain joins TRBV7-9 and TRBJ1-1; D remains unclear. This CDR3 has 15 amino acids. Germline assignment: CDR1 SEHNR and CDR2 FQNEAQ (reference sequence). Trimming stripped 1 base from V and 1 base from J, with 10 bases between. In DNA, the CDR3 is TGTGCCAGCAGCTTAGGGCGGCACCCGAACACTGAAGCTTTCTTT. Translation gives CASSLGRHPNTEAFF.

The chain employs TRBV11-3 and TRBJ2-1; D unresolved. V was pared by 3 bases and J by 8 bases, with 11 bases between. The CDR3 is 13 residues long. Germline CDR1 SGHNT, CDR2 YENEEA. CDR3 sequence (DNA): TGTGCCAGCAGCTTTGAAGATCAGTATGAGCAGTTCTTC. Translated: CASSFEDQYEQFF.

The chain uses TRBV6-5 and TRBJ2-3, with D hard to call. V gave up 7 bases and J gave up 6 bases, with 17 bases separating them. The CDR3 totals 14 residues. CDR1 and CDR2 from the germline V gene are MNHEY and SVGAGI. CDR3 coding DNA: TGTGCCAGCAAAGCTAGGGAATTTCTCGATACGCAGTATTTT. Translated, it gives CASKAREFLDTQYF.

This clone occurred once. The chain has TRBV28 and TRBJ2-7; TRBD2 matches at 7 bases. CDR3 length: 15 amino acids. Germline V gives CDR1 MDHEN, CDR2 SYDVKM. V trimming: 5 bases; J trimming: 3 bases; junction bases outside the gene matches: 10. The CDR3 region is CASSPLGGRRYEQYF. The CDR3 nucleotides read TGTGCCAGCAGTCCTCTAGGCGGGAGACGCTACGAGCAGTACTTC.

This clone was observed a handful of times. J is TRBJ1-1 and V is TRBV7-3; D ambiguous. Germline CDR1 and CDR2: SGHTA and FQGTGA. The V and J ends lost 3 bases and 0 bases respectively, with 5 bases between them. CDR3 length: 13 residues. The CDR3 sequence: CASSLTMNTEAFF. For the CDR3, the DNA is TGTGCCAGCAGCTTGACTATGAACACTGAAGCTTTCTTT.

The genes are TRBV7-3 and TRBJ1-1; D is possibly TRBD1 (5 bases). This CDR3 region has 14 residues. Per germline, CDR1 SGHTA and CDR2 FQGTGA. Trimming removed 3 bases at V and 2 bases at J, with 10 bases between. CDR3 amino acids: CASSFTGGNTEAFF. Here the CDR3 DNA reads TGTGCCAGCAGCTTTACCGGGGGTAACACTGAAGCTTTCTTT.